The 10 T cell receptor beta chains reported below all come from one sample, sequenced in a study of T cell responses to AZD1222 COVID-19 vaccine. The method was immunoSEQ multiplex PCR; TCRdb's version includes in-frame clones alone and lacks a portion of them. Among approximately 120,000 clones, about 88% were seen once, and the ten largest hold approximately 15%. Sequencing used peripheral blood, obtained on day 0 of AZD1222 vaccination. These receptor sequences come from an adult in good health.

This chain links TRBV4-1 with TRBJ2-7; no firm D call. The CDR3 spans 14 residues. Trimming took off 1 base at V and 2 bases at J, with 9 bases between the two ends. CDR1 is MGHRA and CDR2 is YSYEKL in the germline V gene. As DNA, the CDR3 is TGCGCCAGCAGCCAAGGGTATTTCACCTACGAGCAGTACTTC. Amino acids: CASSQGYFTYEQYF.

V usage is TRBV3-1 (or the pseudogene TRBV3-2) and J usage is TRBJ1-1; D unclear. The CDR3 totals 17 residues. Looked up from germline, CDR1 is LGHDT and CDR2 is YNNKEL (reference sequence). Trimming left V 1 base short and J 0 bases short, with 15 bases between. CDR3 loop: CASSQVWSIGLNTEAFF. CDR3 bases: TGTGCCAGCAGCCAAGTCTGGTCAATTGGTTTGAACACTGAAGCTTTCTTT.

By share, this clone counts as medium-sized. J is TRBJ1-1 and V is TRBV28, with 9 bases matching TRBD1. V lost 6 bases and J lost 3; bases outside the gene matches: 5. From germline, CDR1 is MDHEN and CDR2 SYDVKM. The length of the CDR3 is 14 residues. The CDR3 protein is CASSPGTGYTEAFF. The CDR3 coding sequence is TGTGCCAGCAGCCCCGGGACAGGGTACACTGAAGCTTTCTTT.

The chain combines TRBV29-1 with TRBJ2-4, with 10 bases that match TRBD1. Germline V CDR1 and CDR2: SQVTM, ANQGSEA. J gave up 6 bases and V 1 base, and 3 bases lay outside the gene matches. This CDR3 is built from 14 residues. CDR3 amino acids: CSVEGGQGRNIQYF. DNA of the CDR3: TGCAGCGTTGAAGGGGGACAGGGGAGAAACATTCAGTACTTC.

V is TRBV11-3 and J is TRBJ2-3; D is unresolved. CDR3 length: 15 amino acids. The germline V gene has CDR1 SGHNT and CDR2 YENEEA. V lost 6 bases to trimming and J lost 2 bases, with 15 bases between them. This chain's CDR3 is CASSHGGPVTDTQYF. CDR3 nucleotide sequence: TGTGCCAGCAGTCACGGTGGACCCGTCACAGATACGCAGTATTTT.

The CDR3: CASSLLARGRTGYNEQFF. DNA for the CDR3: TGTGCCAGCAGCTTACTAGCCCGTGGCCGGACGGGCTACAATGAGCAGTTCTTC. J is TRBJ2-1 and V is TRBV7-6; the D gene is possibly TRBD2 (5 bases). With 2 bases removed from V and 3 bases from J, the gap between germline ends came to 20 bases. CDR1 and CDR2 from the germline V gene are SGHVS and FNYEAQ. CDR3 size: 18 residues. The entire variable domain, with the rest obtained from reference TRBV7-6 and TRBJ2-1, is as follows: GAGVSQSPRYKVTKRGQDVALRCDPISGHVSLYWYRQALGQGPEFLTYFNYEAQQDKSGLPNDRFSAERPEGSISTLTIQRTEQRDSAMYRCASSLLARGRTGYNEQFFGPGTRLTVL.

J is TRBJ2-7 and V is TRBV15; no firm D call. The germline V gene has CDR1 LNHNV and CDR2 YYDKDF (reference sequence). The CDR3 spans 14 residues. Trimming left V 0 bases short and J 6 bases short, with 12 bases between. The chain's CDR3 is CATSRDRVLTEQYF. The DNA of the CDR3 is TGTGCCACCAGCAGAGATAGGGTACTCACCGAGCAGTACTTC.

The chain uses TRBV9 and TRBJ1-1; TRBD1 is a possible D gene (6 bases). Between the trimmed V and J ends, which lost 0 bases and 5 bases, there was a span of 14 bases. This CDR3 contains 15 residues. The germline V gene has CDR1 SGDLS and CDR2 YYNGEE. CDR3 sequence: CASSVAGGGQTEAFF. CDR3 bases: TGTGCCAGCAGCGTAGCGGGGGGGGGACAAACTGAAGCTTTCTTT.

The genes are TRBV27 and TRBJ1-3; maybe TRBD1 (6 bases). This CDR3 region has 16 residues. Germline V lookup: CDR1 MNHEY, CDR2 SMNVEV (reference sequence). The germline V and J ends were trimmed by 5 bases and 4 bases, with 18 bases remaining between them. The DNA of the CDR3 is TGTGCCAGCAGTCTGGGAACAGGGTGGGCGGGAAACACCATATATTTT. Translating it yields CASSLGTGWAGNTIYF.

The chain links TRBV15 to TRBJ1-2; a weak D match, TRBD1 (6 bases). The V gene's germline CDR1 is LNHNV and CDR2 YYDKDF (reference sequence). V lost 1 base and J 4 bases, leaving 19 bases between the germline ends. This CDR3 region has 17 residues. The CDR3 is CATSRGVMDSIFYGYTF. The DNA of the CDR3 is TGTGCCACCAGCAGAGGTGTTATGGACAGCATTTTCTATGGCTACACCTTC.